This is a list of T cell receptor beta chains from one sample in a study of blood T cell repertoires in COVID-19. Libraries were prepared by immunoSEQ multiplex PCR; TCRdb keeps only in-frame clonotypes and omits some of them. The sample has some 120,000 clones, about nine tenths seen once. Sequences were obtained from peripheral blood. The source is a human donor with active COVID-19. The donor label of this sample is uncertain. The CDR3 runs from the conserved cysteine through the conserved F or W. Fields, in order: D gene, V gene, J gene, clone size, CDR3 DNA, CDR3 protein. D genes are given only for firm matches. Clone size is shown for a subset of rows, as once, few, many or a class of expanded clone.

.	TRBV3-1/TRBV3-2	TRBJ1-5	.	TGTGCCAGCAGCCAAGATGGGGGGGGAGGTCAGCCCCAGCATTTT	CASSQDGGGGQPQHF
.	TRBV25-1	TRBJ2-2	.	TGTGCCAGCAGTGAGACGGACAGCCACACCGGGGAGCTGTTTTTT	CASSETDSHTGELFF
TRBD2	TRBV6-2/TRBV6-3	TRBJ2-2	once	TGTGCCAGCAGTTACCGGGGGGGGAGTGGCACCGGGGAGCTGTTTTTT	CASSYRGGSGTGELFF
.	TRBV28	TRBJ1-1	.	TGTGCCAGCAGGGCCCGGGGGGCAGGGACTGAAGCTTTCTTT	CASRARGAGTEAFF
.	TRBV5-1	TRBJ1-5	few	TGCGCCAGCAGCTTGGATGGGCCATATAGCAATCAGCCCCAGCATTTT	CASSLDGPYSNQPQHF
TRBD2	TRBV6-2/TRBV6-3	TRBJ2-1	.	TGTGCCAGCAGTTACTCTGGGCTGCGGGGGTCTTACAATGAGCAGTTCTTC	CASSYSGLRGSYNEQFF
TRBD1	TRBV18	TRBJ1-4	.	TGTGCCAGCTCACCATCCGGGACAGGGGCCCGGGAAAAACTGTTTTTT	CASSPSGTGAREKLFF
.	TRBV27	TRBJ2-1	.	TGTGCCAGCAGTTTATCCAGGGCCCCCTACAATGAGCAGTTCTTC	CASSLSRAPYNEQFF
.	TRBV4-3	TRBJ1-6	.	TGCGCCAGCAGCCGGCATGACAGTGATAATTCACCCCTCCACTTT	CASSRHDSDNSPLHF
.	TRBV28	TRBJ2-3	.	TGTGCCAGTACACCGGGACTCAGCACAGATACGCAGTATTTT	CASTPGLSTDTQYF
TRBD2	TRBV7-9	TRBJ2-1	few	TGTGCCAGCAGCCCTACTAGCGGGGTGAGCTCCTACAATGAGCAGTTCTTC	CASSPTSGVSSYNEQFF
.	TRBV4-1	TRBJ1-5	once	TGCGCCAGCAGCCCGCTCGGGGGGAATCAGCCCCAGCATTTT	CASSPLGGNQPQHF
.	TRBV19	TRBJ1-2	.	TGTGCCAGTAGTATATCACTCGGGGGACGCTTCTATGGCTACACCTTC	CASSISLGGRFYGYTF
TRBD1	TRBV19	TRBJ2-2	.	TGTGCCAGTAGTAGGCCCCTGGACAGGTCTACCGGGGAGCTGTTTTTT	CASSRPLDRSTGELFF
TRBD1	TRBV4-2	TRBJ1-4	few	TGTGCCAGCAGCCAAGCCCCGGGACAGGGGGATGAAAAACTGTTTTTT	CASSQAPGQGDEKLFF
TRBD1	TRBV5-1	TRBJ2-1	.	TGCGCCAGCAGCTTGAGACAGGGGTCGAGGAATGAGCAGTTCTTC	CASSLRQGSRNEQFF
.	TRBV5-4	TRBJ2-1	.	TGTGCCAGCAGCTCTGCGGGACTCGGGCGAAATGAGCAGTTCTTC	CASSSAGLGRNEQFF
TRBD1	TRBV6-9	TRBJ1-5	.	TGTGCCAGCAGTTATCCCCGTGGCAGGGGGCGAGGCAATCAGCCCCAGCATTTT	CASSYPRGRGRGNQPQHF
.	TRBV24-1	TRBJ2-5	.	TGTGCCACCAGTGATAGTAGCAGGGTCCAGTACTTC	CATSDSSRVQYF
.	TRBV14	TRBJ1-2	once	TGTACCGGGAAACCCCGGGACTATGGCTACACCTTC	CTGKPRDYGYTF
.	TRBV2	TRBJ2-7	.	TGTGCCAGCAGTGAACAGACATCCTCCGGCTACGAGCAGTACTTC	CASSEQTSSGYEQYF
.	TRBV6-5	TRBJ1-2	few	TGTGCCAGCAGTAAGACCTGGACAGACAACTATGGCTACACCTTC	CASSKTWTDNYGYTF
TRBD1	TRBV5-1	TRBJ2-1	.	TGCGCCAGCAGCTTCGGACAGGGGAATGAGCAGTTCTTC	CASSFGQGNEQFF
.	TRBV3-1/TRBV3-2	TRBJ2-4	.	TGTGCCAGCAGCCAAGGTCGACTCCTAGCCAAAAACATTCAGTACTTC	CASSQGRLLAKNIQYF
.	TRBV2	TRBJ1-5	.	TGTGCCAGCAGTCAAGGCGCGGCCGGCACTCAGCCCCAGCATTTT	CASSQGAAGTQPQHF
TRBD1	TRBV6-5	TRBJ2-1	.	TGTGCCAGCAGTTACTCAAGGACAGGGTTCTACAATGAGCAGTTCTTC	CASSYSRTGFYNEQFF
.	TRBV19	TRBJ1-6	.	TGTGCCAGTAGTACTCCGGGCCATTCGGGGAATTCACCCCTCCACTTT	CASSTPGHSGNSPLHF
.	TRBV24-1	TRBJ2-5	.	TGTGCCACCAGTGATTCAATCAGGGCAGAGACCCAGTACTTC	CATSDSIRAETQYF
TRBD1	TRBV14	TRBJ1-3	.	TGTGCCAGCAGTCACAGGGGGCTATTGAACACCATATATTTT	CASSHRGLLNTIYF
.	TRBV7-2	TRBJ2-7	.	TGTGCCAGCAGCTTCACTATAACCTACGAGCAGTACTTC	CASSFTITYEQYF
TRBD2	TRBV5-1	TRBJ2-5	.	TGCGCCAGCAGCTTGGGGGACTATGAAGAGACCCAGTACTTC	CASSLGDYEETQYF
TRBD1	TRBV15	TRBJ1-2	.	TGTGCCACCAGCAGTGACAGGGGGCCAGGTGGCTACACCTTC	CATSSDRGPGGYTF
.	TRBV28	TRBJ1-1	.	TGTGCCAGCAGGCGGGGAGATCGTGACACTGAAGCTTTCTTT	CASRRGDRDTEAFF
.	TRBV7-9	TRBJ1-5	.	TGTGCCAGCAGCCCCGGGACAAGCAATCAGCCCCAGCATTTT	CASSPGTSNQPQHF
TRBD2	TRBV4-1	TRBJ2-3	.	TGCGCCAGCAGCCAAGATTTGGTGGGGACTAGCGGGGTACAGAATACGCAGTATTTT	CASSQDLVGTSGVQNTQYF
TRBD1	TRBV28	TRBJ1-3	.	TGTGCCAGCAGGGAGACAGGGATTGGAAACACCATATATTTT	CASRETGIGNTIYF
TRBD1	TRBV11-2	TRBJ1-1	.	TGTGCCAGCAGCTTCTTCCGGGACAGGGCCCCTGAAGCTTTCTTT	CASSFFRDRAPEAFF
.	TRBV6-2/TRBV6-3	TRBJ2-7	.	TGTGCCAGCAGTTACTCGTCAGGGTCCCTCGGCGGGCAGTACTTC	CASSYSSGSLGGQYF
.	TRBV9	TRBJ1-6	.	TGTGCCAGCAGCGAAGAATTGCGGACTGACATTTCACCCCTCCACTTT	CASSEELRTDISPLHF
TRBD1	TRBV7-6	TRBJ1-6	.	TGTGCCAGCAGCTTCGGGAACAGGGGTTCACCCCTCCACTTT	CASSFGNRGSPLHF
.	TRBV19	TRBJ1-2	.	TGTGCCAGTAGTAATGGGCAGAACAATGGCTACACCTTC	CASSNGQNNGYTF
.	TRBV28	TRBJ1-5	.	TGTGCCAGCAGTTCCCAGCGGATATTGGGGTATCAGCCCCAGCATTTT	CASSSQRILGYQPQHF
TRBD1	TRBV2	TRBJ1-1	.	TGTGCCAGCAGTGGACAGGGGATGAGGAACACTGAAGCTTTCTTT	CASSGQGMRNTEAFF
.	TRBV18	TRBJ1-1	.	TGTGCCAGCTCACGCGGTGGAGGGGAAGCTTTCTTT	CASSRGGGEAFF
TRBD1	TRBV18	TRBJ1-2	once	TGTGCCAGCTCACCATCGGGACAGGGCTATGGCTACACCTTC	CASSPSGQGYGYTF
.	TRBV20-1	TRBJ2-7	.	TGCAGTGCTCCAGGGGCCTACGAGCAGTACTTC	CSAPGAYEQYF
.	TRBV6-5	TRBJ2-7	.	TGTGCCAGCAGCAGAGCGATTAGGGGCTACGAGCAGTACTTC	CASSRAIRGYEQYF
TRBD1	TRBV5-6	TRBJ1-2	.	TGTGCCAGCAGCCACAGGGGGTGGAACTATGGCTACACCTTC	CASSHRGWNYGYTF
TRBD1	TRBV28	TRBJ2-7	.	TGTGCCAGCAGTTTACCACAGGGGGCGAGGTACGAGCAGTACTTC	CASSLPQGARYEQYF
TRBD2	TRBV7-7	TRBJ2-3	once	TGTGCTAGCAGCTTAGCGGGGACTAGGGGAGATACGCAGTATTTT	CASSLAGTRGDTQYF
.	TRBV7-2	TRBJ2-5	.	TGTGCCAGCAGCTTAGCGGGCAGGGGAGAGACCCAGTACTTC	CASSLAGRGETQYF
.	TRBV5-1	TRBJ2-3	.	TGCGCCAGCAGCCCTCCGTACAACGCAGATACGCAGTATTTT	CASSPPYNADTQYF
.	TRBV7-8	TRBJ1-1	.	TGTGCCAGCAGCACCCAACGAGGCCTTCTCGACACTGAAGCTTTCTTT	CASSTQRGLLDTEAFF